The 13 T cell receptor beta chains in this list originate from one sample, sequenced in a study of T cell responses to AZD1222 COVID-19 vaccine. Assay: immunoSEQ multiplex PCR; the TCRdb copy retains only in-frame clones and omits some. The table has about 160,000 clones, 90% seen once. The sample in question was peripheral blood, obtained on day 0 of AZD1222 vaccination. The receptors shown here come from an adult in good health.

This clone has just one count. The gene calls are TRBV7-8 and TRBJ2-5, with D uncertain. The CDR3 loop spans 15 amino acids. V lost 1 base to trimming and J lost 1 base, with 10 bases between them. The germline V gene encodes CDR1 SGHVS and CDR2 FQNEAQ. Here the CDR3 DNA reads TGTGCCAGCAGCTTAGTCCTAGGGATCCAAGAGACCCAGTACTTC. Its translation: CASSLVLGIQETQYF.

The CDR3, as DNA: TGTGCCAGCAGCCAAGAGGGCGGGGGGGCGAATCCCAATGAGCAGTTCTTC. It translates to CASSQEGGGANPNEQFF. This chain uses TRBV3-1 (or the pseudogene TRBV3-2) with TRBJ2-1, with 9 bases fitting TRBD2. V shed 0 bases and J 6 bases; nucleotides not matched to a gene: 9. CDR1 and CDR2 (germline): LGHDT, YNNKEL (reference sequence). The length of the CDR3 is 17 residues.

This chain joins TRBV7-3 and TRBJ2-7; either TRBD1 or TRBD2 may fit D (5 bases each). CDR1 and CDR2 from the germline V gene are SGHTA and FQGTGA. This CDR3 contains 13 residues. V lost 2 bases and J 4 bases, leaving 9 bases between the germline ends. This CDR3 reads CASSLGTTYEQYF. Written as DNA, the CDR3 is TGTGCCAGCAGCTTAGGGACGACATACGAGCAGTACTTC.

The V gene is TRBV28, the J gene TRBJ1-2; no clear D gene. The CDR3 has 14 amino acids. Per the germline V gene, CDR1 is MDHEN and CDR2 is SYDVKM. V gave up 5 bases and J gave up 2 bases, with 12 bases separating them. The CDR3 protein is CASSRRLSNYGYTF. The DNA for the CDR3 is TGTGCCAGCAGTAGAAGGCTTTCGAACTATGGCTACACCTTC.

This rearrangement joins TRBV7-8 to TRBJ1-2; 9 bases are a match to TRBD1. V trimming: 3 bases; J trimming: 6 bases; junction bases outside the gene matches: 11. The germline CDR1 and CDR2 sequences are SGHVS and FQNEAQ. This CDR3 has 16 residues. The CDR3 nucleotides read TGTGCCAGCAGCTTCCGACAGACAGGGGGGAAACATGGCTACACCTTC. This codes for CASSFRQTGGKHGYTF.

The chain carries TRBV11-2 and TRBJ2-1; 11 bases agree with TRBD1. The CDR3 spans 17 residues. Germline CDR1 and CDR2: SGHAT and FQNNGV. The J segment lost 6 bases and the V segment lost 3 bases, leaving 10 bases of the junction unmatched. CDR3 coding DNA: TGTGCCAGCAGCTTCTATTGGGGACAGGGGGTCGTCAATGAGCAGTTCTTC. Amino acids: CASSFYWGQGVVNEQFF.

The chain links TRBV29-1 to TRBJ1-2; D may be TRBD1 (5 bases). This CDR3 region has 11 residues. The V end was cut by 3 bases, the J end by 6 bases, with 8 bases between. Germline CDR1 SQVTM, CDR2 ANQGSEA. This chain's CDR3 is CSVDQGNGYTF. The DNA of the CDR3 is TGCAGCGTTGACCAGGGAAATGGCTACACCTTC.

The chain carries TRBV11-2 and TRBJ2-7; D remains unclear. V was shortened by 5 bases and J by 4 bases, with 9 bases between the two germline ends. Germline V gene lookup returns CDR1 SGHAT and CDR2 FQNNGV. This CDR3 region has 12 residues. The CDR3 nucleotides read TGTGCCAGCAGCACCCGATCTTACGAGCAGTACTTC. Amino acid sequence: CASSTRSYEQYF.

CDR3 DNA sequence: TGTGCCAGCAGCGTCGGGACAGCCCCAACCTACGAGCAGTACTTC. This sequence encodes CASSVGTAPTYEQYF. The chain recombines TRBV9 with TRBJ2-7; 7 bases are shared with TRBD1. The ends lost 2 bases at V and 2 bases at J; junction bases unmatched: 7. The CDR3 runs to 15 residues. Per germline, CDR1 SGDLS and CDR2 YYNGEE.

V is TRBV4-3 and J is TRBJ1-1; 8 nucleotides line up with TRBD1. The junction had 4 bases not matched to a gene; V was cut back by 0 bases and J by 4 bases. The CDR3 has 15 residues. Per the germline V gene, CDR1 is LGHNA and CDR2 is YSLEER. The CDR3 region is CASSQETGGVTEAFF. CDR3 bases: TGCGCCAGCAGCCAAGAAACAGGGGGGGTCACTGAAGCTTTCTTT.

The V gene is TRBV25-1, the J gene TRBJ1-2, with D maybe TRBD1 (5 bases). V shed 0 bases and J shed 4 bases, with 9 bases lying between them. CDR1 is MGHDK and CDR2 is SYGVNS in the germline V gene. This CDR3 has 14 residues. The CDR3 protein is CASSEYQGIYGYTF. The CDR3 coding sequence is TGTGCCAGCAGTGAATACCAGGGAATCTATGGCTACACCTTC.

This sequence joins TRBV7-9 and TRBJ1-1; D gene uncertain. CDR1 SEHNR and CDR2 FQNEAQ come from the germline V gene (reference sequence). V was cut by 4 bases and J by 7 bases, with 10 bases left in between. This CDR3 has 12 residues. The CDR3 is CASSSFTVEAFF. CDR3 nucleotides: TGTGCCAGCAGCTCTTTCACAGTTGAAGCTTTCTTT.

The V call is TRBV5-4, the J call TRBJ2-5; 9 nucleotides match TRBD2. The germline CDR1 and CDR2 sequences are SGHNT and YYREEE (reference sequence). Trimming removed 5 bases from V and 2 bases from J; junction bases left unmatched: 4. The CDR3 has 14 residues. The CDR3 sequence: CASSSGGSQETQYF. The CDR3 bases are TGTGCCAGCAGTAGCGGGGGTAGTCAAGAGACCCAGTACTTC.